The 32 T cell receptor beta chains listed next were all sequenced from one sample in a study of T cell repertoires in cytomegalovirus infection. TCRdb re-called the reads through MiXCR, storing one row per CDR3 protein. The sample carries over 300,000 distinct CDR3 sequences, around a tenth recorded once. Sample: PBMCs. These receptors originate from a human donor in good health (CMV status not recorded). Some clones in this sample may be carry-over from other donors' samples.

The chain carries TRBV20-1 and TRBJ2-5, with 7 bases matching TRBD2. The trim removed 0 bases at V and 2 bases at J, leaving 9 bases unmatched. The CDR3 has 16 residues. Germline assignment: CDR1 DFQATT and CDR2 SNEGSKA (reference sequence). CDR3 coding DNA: TGCAGTGCTAGAGATATGGTGCGGGGGATACAAGAGACCCAGTACTTC. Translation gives CSARDMVRGIQETQYF.

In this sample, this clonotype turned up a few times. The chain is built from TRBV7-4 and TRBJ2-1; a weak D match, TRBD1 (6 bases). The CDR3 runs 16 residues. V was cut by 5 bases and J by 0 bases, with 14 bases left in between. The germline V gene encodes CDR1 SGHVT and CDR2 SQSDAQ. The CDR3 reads CASSGYRVSSYNEQFF. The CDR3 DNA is TGTGCCAGCAGCGGTTACAGGGTGAGCTCCTACAATGAGCAGTTCTTC.

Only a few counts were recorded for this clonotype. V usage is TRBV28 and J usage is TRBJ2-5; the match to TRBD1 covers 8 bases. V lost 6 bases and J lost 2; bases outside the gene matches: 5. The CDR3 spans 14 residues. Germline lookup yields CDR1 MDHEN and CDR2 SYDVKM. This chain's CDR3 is CASRLDRGQETQYF. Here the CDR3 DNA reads TGTGCCAGCAGACTCGACAGGGGTCAAGAGACCCAGTACTTC.

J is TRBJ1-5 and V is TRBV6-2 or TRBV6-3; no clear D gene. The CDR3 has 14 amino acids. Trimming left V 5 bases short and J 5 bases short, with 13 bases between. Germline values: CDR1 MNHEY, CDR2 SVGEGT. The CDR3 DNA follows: TGTGCCAGCAGTCATGGTGTTTTGGATCAGCCCCAGCATTTT. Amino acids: CASSHGVLDQPQHF.

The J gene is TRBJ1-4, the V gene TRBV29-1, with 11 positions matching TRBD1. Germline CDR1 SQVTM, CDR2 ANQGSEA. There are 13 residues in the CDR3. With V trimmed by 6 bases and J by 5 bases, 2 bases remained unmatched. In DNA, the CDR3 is TGCAGCGTCGGGACAGGGGGAAATGAAAAACTGTTTTTT. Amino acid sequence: CSVGTGGNEKLFF.

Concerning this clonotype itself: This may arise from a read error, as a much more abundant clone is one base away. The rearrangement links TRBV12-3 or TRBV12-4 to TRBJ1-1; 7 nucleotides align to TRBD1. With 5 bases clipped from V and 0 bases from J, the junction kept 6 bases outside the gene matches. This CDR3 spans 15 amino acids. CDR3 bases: TGTGCCAGCAGTCATGACGGGACAGTGAACACTGAAGCTTTCTTT. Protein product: CASSHDGTVNTEAFF.

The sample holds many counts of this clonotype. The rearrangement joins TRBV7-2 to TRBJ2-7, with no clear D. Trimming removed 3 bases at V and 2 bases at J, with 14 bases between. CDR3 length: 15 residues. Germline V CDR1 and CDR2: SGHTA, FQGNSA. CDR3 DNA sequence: TGTGCCAGCAGCTTCTACTACAGAGGTCCCTACGAGCAGTACTTC. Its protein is CASSFYYRGPYEQYF.

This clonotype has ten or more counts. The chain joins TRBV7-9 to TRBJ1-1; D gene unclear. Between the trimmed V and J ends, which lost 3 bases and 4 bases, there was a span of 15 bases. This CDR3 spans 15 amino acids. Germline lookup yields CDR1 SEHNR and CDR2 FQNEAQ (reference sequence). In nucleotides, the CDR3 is TGTGCCAGCAGCTTTGGTGACACAAGAGGCACTGAAGCTTTCTTT. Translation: CASSFGDTRGTEAFF.

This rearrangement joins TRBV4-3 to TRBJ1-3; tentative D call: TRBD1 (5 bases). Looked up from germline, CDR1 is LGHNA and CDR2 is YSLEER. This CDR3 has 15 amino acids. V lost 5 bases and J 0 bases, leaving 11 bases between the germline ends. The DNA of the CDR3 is TGCGCCAGCAGCTCGGGACGTTTCTCTGGAAACACCATATATTTT. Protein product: CASSSGRFSGNTIYF.

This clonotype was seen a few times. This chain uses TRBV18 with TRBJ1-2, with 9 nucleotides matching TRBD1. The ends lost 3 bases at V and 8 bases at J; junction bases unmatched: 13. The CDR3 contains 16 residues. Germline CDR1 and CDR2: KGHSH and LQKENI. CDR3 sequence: CASSPNGTGLVKGYTF. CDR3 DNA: TGTGCCAGCTCACCTAATGGGACAGGGCTGGTCAAGGGCTACACCTTC.

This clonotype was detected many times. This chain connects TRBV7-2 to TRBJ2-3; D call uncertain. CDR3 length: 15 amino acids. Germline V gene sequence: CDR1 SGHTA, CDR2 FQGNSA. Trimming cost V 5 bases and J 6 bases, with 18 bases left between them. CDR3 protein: CASSRTGPRGDTQYF. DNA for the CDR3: TGTGCCAGCAGCAGGACCGGTCCTCGCGGCGATACGCAGTATTTT.

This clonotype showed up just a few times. The CDR3 reads CASSIRDGAGDTQYF. CDR3 sequence (DNA): TGTGCCAGCAGTATCCGGGACGGGGCAGGGGATACGCAGTATTTT. This chain links TRBV6-1 with TRBJ2-3; D possibly matches TRBD1 or TRBD2 (5 bases each). The CDR3 has 15 residues. V lost 5 bases and J lost 6, with 18 bases in between. Germline CDR1 and CDR2: MNHNS and SASEGT.

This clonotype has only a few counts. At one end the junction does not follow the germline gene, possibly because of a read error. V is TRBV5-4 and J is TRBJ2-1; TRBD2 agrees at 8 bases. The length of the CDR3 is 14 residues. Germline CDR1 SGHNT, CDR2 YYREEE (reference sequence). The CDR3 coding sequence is TGTGCCAGTAGCTGGACGGGGGGGTACAATGAGCAGTTCTTC. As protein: CASSWTGGYNEQFF.

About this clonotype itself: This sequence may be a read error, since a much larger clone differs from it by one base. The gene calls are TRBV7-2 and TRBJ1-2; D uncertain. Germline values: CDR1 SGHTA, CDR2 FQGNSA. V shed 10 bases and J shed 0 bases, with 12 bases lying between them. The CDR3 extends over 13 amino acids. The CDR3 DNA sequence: TGTGCCACCAATCCGATAGCTAACTATGGCTACACCTTC. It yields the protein CATNPIANYGYTF. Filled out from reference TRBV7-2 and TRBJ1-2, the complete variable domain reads GAGVSQSPSNKVTEKGKDVELRCDPISGHTALYWYRQSLGQGLEFLIYFQGNSAPDKSGLPSDRFSAERTGGSVSTLTIQRTQQEDSAVYLCATNPIANYGYTFGSGTRLTVV.

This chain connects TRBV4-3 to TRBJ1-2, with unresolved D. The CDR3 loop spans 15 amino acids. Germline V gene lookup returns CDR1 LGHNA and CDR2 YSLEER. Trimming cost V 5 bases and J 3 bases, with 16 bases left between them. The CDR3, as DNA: TGCGCCAGCAGCGTAAGGCTCACGAGAGACTATGGCTACACCTTC. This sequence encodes CASSVRLTRDYGYTF.

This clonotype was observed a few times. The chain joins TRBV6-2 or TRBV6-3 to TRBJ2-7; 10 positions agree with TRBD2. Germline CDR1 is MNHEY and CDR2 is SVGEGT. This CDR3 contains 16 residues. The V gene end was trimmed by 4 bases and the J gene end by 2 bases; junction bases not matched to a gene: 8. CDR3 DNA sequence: TGTGCCAGCAGTTCCCAGACTAGCGGGTCGGCCTACGAGCAGTACTTC. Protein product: CASSSQTSGSAYEQYF.

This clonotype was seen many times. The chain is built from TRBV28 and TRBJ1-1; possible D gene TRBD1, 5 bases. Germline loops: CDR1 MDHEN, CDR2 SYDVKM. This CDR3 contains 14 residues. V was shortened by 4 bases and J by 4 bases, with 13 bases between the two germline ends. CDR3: CASSSRGRVTEAFF. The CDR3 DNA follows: TGTGCCAGCAGTTCCAGAGGCAGGGTCACTGAAGCTTTCTTT.

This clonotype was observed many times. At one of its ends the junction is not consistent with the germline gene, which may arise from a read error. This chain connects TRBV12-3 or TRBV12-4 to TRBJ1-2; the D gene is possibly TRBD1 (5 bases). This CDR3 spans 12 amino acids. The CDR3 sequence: CASSLGYHPGEF. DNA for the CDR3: TGTGCCAGCAGTTTAGGTTACCACCCGGGGGAGTTC.

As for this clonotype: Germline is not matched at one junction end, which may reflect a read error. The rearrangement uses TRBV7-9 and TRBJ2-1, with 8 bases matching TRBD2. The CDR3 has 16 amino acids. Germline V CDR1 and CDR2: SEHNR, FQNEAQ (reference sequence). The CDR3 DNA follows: TGTGCCAGCAGCTACCCCTACGGGGGGGCCCTCAATGAGCAGTCCTTC. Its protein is CASSYPYGGALNEQSF.

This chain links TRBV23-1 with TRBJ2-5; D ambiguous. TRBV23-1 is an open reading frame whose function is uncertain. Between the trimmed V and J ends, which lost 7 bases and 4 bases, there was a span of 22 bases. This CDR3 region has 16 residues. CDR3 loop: CASNPPQPGLVETQYF. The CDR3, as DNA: TGCGCCAGCAACCCCCCCCAACCGGGTTTAGTAGAGACCCAGTACTTC.

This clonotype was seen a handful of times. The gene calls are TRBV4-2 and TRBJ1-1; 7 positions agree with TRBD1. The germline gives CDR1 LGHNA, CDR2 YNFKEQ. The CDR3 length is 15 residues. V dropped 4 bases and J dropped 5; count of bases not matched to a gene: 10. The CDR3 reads CASSRLTGVGTEAFF. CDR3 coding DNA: TGTGCCAGCAGCCGGTTAACAGGGGTTGGGACTGAAGCTTTCTTT.

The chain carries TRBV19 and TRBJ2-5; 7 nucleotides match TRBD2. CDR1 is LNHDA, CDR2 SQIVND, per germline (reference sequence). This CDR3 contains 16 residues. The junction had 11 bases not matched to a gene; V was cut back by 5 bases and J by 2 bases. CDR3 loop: CASSAVGSGYQETQYF. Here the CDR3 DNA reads TGTGCCAGTAGTGCAGTCGGTAGCGGGTATCAAGAGACCCAGTACTTC.

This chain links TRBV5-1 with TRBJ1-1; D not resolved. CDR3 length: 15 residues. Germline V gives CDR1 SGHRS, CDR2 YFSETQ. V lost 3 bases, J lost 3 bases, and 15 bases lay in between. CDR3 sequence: CASSSRPSADTEAFF. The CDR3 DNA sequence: TGCGCCAGCAGCTCCCGCCCCTCTGCGGACACTGAAGCTTTCTTT.

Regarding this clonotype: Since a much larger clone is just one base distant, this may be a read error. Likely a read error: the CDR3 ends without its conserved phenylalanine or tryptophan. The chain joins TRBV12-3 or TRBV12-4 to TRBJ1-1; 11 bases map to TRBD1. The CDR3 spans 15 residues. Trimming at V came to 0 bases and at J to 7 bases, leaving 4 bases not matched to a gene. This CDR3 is CASSLAGQGEVEAFL. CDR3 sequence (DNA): TGTGCCAGCAGTTTAGCGGGACAGGGGGAAGTTGAAGCTTTCCTT.

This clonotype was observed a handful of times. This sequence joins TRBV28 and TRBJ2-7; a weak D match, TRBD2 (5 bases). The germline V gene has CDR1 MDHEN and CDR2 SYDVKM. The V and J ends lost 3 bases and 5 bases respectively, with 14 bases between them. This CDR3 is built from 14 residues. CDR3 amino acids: CASSFGRRSNEQYF. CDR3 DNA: TGTGCCAGCAGTTTTGGACGGAGGTCCAACGAGCAGTACTTC.

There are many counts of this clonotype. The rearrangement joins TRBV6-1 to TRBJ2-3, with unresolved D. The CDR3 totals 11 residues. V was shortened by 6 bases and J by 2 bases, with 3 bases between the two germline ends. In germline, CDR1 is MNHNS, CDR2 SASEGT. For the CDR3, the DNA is TGTGCCAGCAGGTACACAGATACGCAGTATTTT. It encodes CASRYTDTQYF.

The CDR3 is CASSPRTSPLHF. CDR3 sequence (DNA): TGTGCCAGCAGCCCCCGGACCTCACCCCTCCACTTT. This chain links TRBV13 with TRBJ1-6; D not certain. Trimming removed 5 bases at V and 10 bases at J, with 9 bases between. There are 12 residues in the CDR3. Germline CDR1 reads PRHDT; CDR2 reads FYEKMQ (reference sequence).

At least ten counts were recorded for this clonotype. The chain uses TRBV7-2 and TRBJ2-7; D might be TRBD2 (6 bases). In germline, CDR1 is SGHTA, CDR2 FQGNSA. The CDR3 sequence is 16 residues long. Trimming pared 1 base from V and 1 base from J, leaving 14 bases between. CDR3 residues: CASSLVSSEPSYEQYF. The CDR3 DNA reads TGTGCCAGCAGCTTAGTATCTAGCGAACCGTCCTACGAGCAGTACTTC.

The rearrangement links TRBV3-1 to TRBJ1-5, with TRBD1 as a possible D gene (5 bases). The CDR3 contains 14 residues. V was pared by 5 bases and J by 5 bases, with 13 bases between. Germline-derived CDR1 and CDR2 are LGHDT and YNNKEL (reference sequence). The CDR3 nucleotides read TGTGCCAGCAGCGAAAACCGGGGCCATCAGCCCCAGCATTTT. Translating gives CASSENRGHQPQHF.

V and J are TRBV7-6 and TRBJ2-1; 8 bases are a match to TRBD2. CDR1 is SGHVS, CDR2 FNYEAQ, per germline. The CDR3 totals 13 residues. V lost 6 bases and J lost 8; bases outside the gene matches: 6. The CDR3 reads CASSSAGVDEQFF. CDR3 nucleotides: TGTGCCAGCAGTTCAGCGGGAGTCGATGAGCAGTTCTTC.

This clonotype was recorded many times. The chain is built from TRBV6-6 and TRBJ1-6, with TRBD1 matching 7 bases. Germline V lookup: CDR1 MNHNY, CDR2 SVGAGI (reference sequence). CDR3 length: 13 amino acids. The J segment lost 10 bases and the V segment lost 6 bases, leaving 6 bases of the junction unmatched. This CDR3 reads CASRDRLGSPLHF. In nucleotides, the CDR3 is TGTGCCAGCAGGGACAGGCTCGGGTCACCCCTCCACTTT.

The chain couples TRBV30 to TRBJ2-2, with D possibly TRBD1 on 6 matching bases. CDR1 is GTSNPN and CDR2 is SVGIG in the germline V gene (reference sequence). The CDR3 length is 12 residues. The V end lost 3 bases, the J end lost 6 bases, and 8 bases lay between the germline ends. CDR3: CAWSRGSGELFF. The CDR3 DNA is TGTGCCTGGAGCAGGGGCTCCGGGGAGCTGTTTTTT.